One and the same sample provided the 2 T cell receptor beta chains below, sequenced in a study of cytomegalovirus exposure and HLA in healthy donors. The PCR ran on 60 Vbeta and 13 Jbeta primers. Profiling relied on immunoSEQ multiplex PCR, and the TCRdb table lists in-frame clones only, not all of them. The sample includes approximately 220,000 clones, about 80% of them seen just once. What was sequenced was PBMCs. The receptors derive from a man aged 18-30 years in good health and CMV-seronegative.

The chain joins TRBV12-5 to TRBJ2-5, with 9 positions matching TRBD1. V was clipped by 4 bases and J by 3 bases; unmatched bases: 6. Germline V gives CDR1 LGHNT, CDR2 FRNRAP. This CDR3 contains 15 residues. In DNA form, the CDR3 reads TGTGCTAGTGGTTCCCCGGGACAGGGCAAAGAGACCCAGTACTTC. Translated: CASGSPGQGKETQYF. Filled out from reference TRBV12-5 and TRBJ2-5, the complete variable domain reads DARVTQTPRHKVTEMGQEVTMRCQPILGHNTVFWYRQTMMQGLELLAYFRNRAPLDDSGMPKDRFSAEMPDATLATLKIQPSEPRDSAVYFCASGSPGQGKETQYFGPGTRLLVL.

Details on this clone: A read error may produce the germline difference seen at one junction end. The chain recombines TRBV7-7 with TRBJ2-1; tentatively, D is TRBD1 (7 bases). This CDR3 contains 13 residues. CDR1 is SSHAT and CDR2 is FNYEAQ in the germline V gene (reference sequence). CDR3 sequence reads: CASSAGQNNEQFF. The CDR3, as DNA: TGTGCTAGCAGCGCGGGACAGAACAATGAGCAGTTCTTC.